This TCR beta chain was observed in a study of shared clonotypes between healthy human individuals. Study observations and caveats: Clonotypes shared by all four donors outscored non-shared clonotypes in generation probability. Researchers found naive subsets generally carried larger estimated richness than memory subsets. The expectation was that sequencing depth would affect clonotype sharing among donors.

Regarding this clone: Its antigen is unidentified.

CDR1 and CDR2 (germline): MNHEY, SMNVEV (reference sequence). This CDR3 is 16 amino acids long. V shed 3 bases and J shed 2 bases, with 17 bases lying between them. Study donors comprised healthy, HIV-negative adults devoid of recent acute infection or vaccination. Clones were read by immunoSEQ multiplex PCR, and TCRdb kept only the in-frame ones, dropping some. Here the sample spans roughly 2 million clones, 95% being singletons. This chain links TRBV27 with TRBJ2-7, with D tentatively TRBD1 (10 bases). Material: naive CD4+ T cells sorted from blood. Subset reported: CD45RA+ positively selected. The receptor's source is a man aged 18 to 35 in good health. CDR3 region: CASSLAGGTGAYEQYF. CDR3 bases: TGTGCCAGCAGTTTGGCGGGGGGGACAGGGGCCTACGAGCAGTACTTC.